This T cell receptor (beta chain) was sequenced during a study of OX40 agonist ivuxolimab in advanced cancers. For the wider study: Ivuxolimab was a fully human IgG2 agonistic monoclonal antibody targeting the costimulatory receptor OX40 (CD134). Intravenous ivuxolimab was administered to patients every 2 weeks at six dose levels: 0.01, 0.1, 0.3, 1.5, 3 and 10 mg/kg. Of the 50 or so patients in dose escalation, about 20 had hepatocellular carcinoma, around 15 had melanoma, 9 had renal cell carcinoma and 9 had head and neck cancer. In the dose-escalation cohort, 82.7% of patients were male, and the mean age was approximately 60 years with a range of about 20 to 80. Prior anti-PD-1, anti-PD-L1 or anti-CTLA-4 therapy was permitted, and checkpoint inhibitors had been received by under 50% of dose-escalation patients. Partial responses occurred in three dose-escalation patients: two with cutaneous melanoma and one with hepatocellular carcinoma. Peripheral TCRbeta sequencing was intended to test whether TCR sequence diversity was altered and clonal T-cell expansion was caused by ivuxolimab. The paper reports the monotherapy dose-escalation portion (N = 52 patients) of the phase I ivuxolimab trial. Overall results and qualifications from the work: Antigen specificity was not determined for the clonally expanded peripheral T cells. Low levels of normalized T-cell clonal expansion were also seen in some patients who did not respond. Clonal expansion of both CD4+ and CD8+ blood T cells was observed from baseline to week 6 at doses 0.1 to 3.0 mg/kg. After ivuxolimab, CD8+ T cells had more expanded clones than CD4+ T cells on average. In partial responders in the 0.1-3.0 mg/kg groups, normalized peripheral clonal expansion was found to be among the lowest, especially among CD8+ T cells.

For sequencing of the TCRbeta CDR3 region, genomic DNA was extracted from the sorted cells. The immunoSEQ Assay was used to sequence the TCRbeta CDR3 regions. The table was pulled from immuneACCESS by TCRdb, which kept in-frame rearrangements only. Such tables lose some clones; where checked, under half of the loss comes from unresolved V genes, and the rest has no known cause. For this sample there are 85,000 to 100,000 clones; 75% to 95% appear just once. The ten largest make up around 0.32% of the sample. Patients with a history of autoimmune disease or receiving systemic immunosuppression were excluded from the trial. Peripheral blood for TCR sequencing was drawn from every dose cohort at baseline, at cycle 4 day 1 and at cycle 7 day 1. The samples were drawn from a first-in-human, open-label, multicenter phase I dose-escalation trial of ivuxolimab. Adults with locally advanced or metastatic melanoma, renal cell, hepatocellular, or head and neck squamous cell carcinoma were enrolled in the trial. Before TCR sequencing, CD4+ T cells and CD8+ T cells from peripheral blood were sorted into separate populations.

About this clone itself: The specificity of this receptor is unknown. Per-base quality was not reported, and no clone a single base away is much larger than it.

From V the trimming removes 2 bases and from J it removes 4 bases, while the gene matches leave 14 bases of the junction unaccounted for. Reading the germline V gene gives CDR1 MDHEN and CDR2 SYDVKM. The CDR3 numbers 18 residues from cysteine through phenylalanine. Only the CDR3 part of the read is kept: 54 bases, read in frame from the first base. The sequence joins TRBV28 to TRBJ2-5, and 9 junction bases match TRBD2. The input for sequencing was CD4+ or CD8+ T cells sorted from blood, taken in a trial of the OX40 agonist ivuxolimab. The TCR comes from an adult with an advanced solid tumor such as melanoma, head and neck, liver or kidney cancer. The DNA is TGTGCCAGCAGTTTAATTATTGGTAGCGGGAGAGGTGGAGAGACCCAGTACTTC. It specifies CASSLIIGSGRGGETQYF.